The next 30 T cell receptor beta chains were all read from a single sample in a study of monozygotic twins with inflammatory bowel disease. TCRdb reprocessed the 5' RACE reads; each CDR3 protein has one entry and no DNA is given. The sample has around 380,000 distinct CDR3 sequences. Sequences were obtained from blood. Source of these receptors: a human donor with ulcerative colitis or Crohn's disease, or a healthy co-twin of an affected twin (not recorded which).

This chain uses TRBV5-1 with TRBJ2-2; TCRdb proposes TRBD1, but this gene call is untestable without DNA. Germline V lookup: CDR1 SGHRS, CDR2 YFSETQ. This CDR3 has 14 residues. The chain's CDR3 is CASSLVGTTGELFF.

V usage is TRBV9 and J usage is TRBJ2-1; TCRdb lists TRBD1, though no DNA is available to test this call. CDR1 is SGDLS, CDR2 YYNGEE, per germline. The CDR3 totals 15 residues. CDR3 residues: CASSDDMARDHEQFF.

The gene calls are TRBV5-1 and TRBJ2-7; TCRdb's D call, TRBD1, is unchecked because there is no DNA. This CDR3 region has 15 residues. Germline values: CDR1 SGHRS, CDR2 YFSETQ. This chain's CDR3 is CASSSLETELYEQYF.

The gene calls are TRBV29-1 and TRBJ2-3; the D gene TCRdb calls, TRBD2, cannot be checked with no DNA. Looked up from germline, CDR1 is SQVTM and CDR2 is ANQGSEA. This CDR3 region has 15 residues. The CDR3 reads CSVKHSGIYTDTQYF.

The chain combines TRBV4-1 with TRBJ2-4. The length of the CDR3 is 15 residues. CDR1 MGHRA and CDR2 YSYEKL come from the germline V gene. The chain's CDR3 is CASSQDRLTGNIQYF.

The V and J genes are TRBV11-2 and TRBJ2-3; TCRdb outputs TRBD1, but without DNA this stays unchecked. Germline V gene data show CDR1 as SGHAT and CDR2 as FQNNGV. This CDR3 is built from 14 residues. This CDR3 reads CASWGGQGADTQYF.

The rearrangement links TRBV30 to TRBJ1-5; lacking DNA, the TRBD1 call made by TCRdb goes unchecked. Germline values: CDR1 GTSNPN, CDR2 SVGIG (reference sequence). This CDR3 is 15 amino acids long. This CDR3 reads CAWSGGQGRYQPQHF. The full variable domain, rest sourced from reference TRBV30 and TRBJ1-5, is SQTIHQWPATLVQPVGSPLSLECTVEGTSNPNLYWYRQAAGRGLQLLFYSVGIGQISSEVPQNLSASRPQDRQFILSSKKLLLSDSGFYLCAWSGGQGRYQPQHFGDGTRLSIL.

The chain joins TRBV7-9 to TRBJ1-1; the D call of TRBD1 rests on TCRdb alone, since no DNA is present to check it. Germline CDR1 SEHNR, CDR2 FQNEAQ (reference sequence). The CDR3 contains 14 residues. The CDR3 loop reads CASSRGGGPTEAFF. Using reference TRBV7-9 and TRBJ1-1 for the parts outside the CDR3, the full variable domain is DTGVSQNPRHKITKRGQNVTFRCDPISEHNRLYWYRQTLGQGPEFLTYFQNEAQLEKSRLLSDRFSAERPKGSFSTLEIQRTEQGDSAMYLCASSRGGGPTEAFFGQGTRLTVV.

The V and J genes are TRBV5-1 and TRBJ1-1. This CDR3 has 14 residues. CDR1 SGHRS and CDR2 YFSETQ come from the germline V gene. This CDR3 is CASSLGTERTEAFF.

This chain connects TRBV7-9 to TRBJ2-7; without DNA, the TCRdb call of TRBD2 cannot be checked. This CDR3 comprises 16 residues. CDR1 is SEHNR, CDR2 FQNEAQ, per germline (reference sequence). The CDR3 sequence: CASSLARALGGDEQYF.

V usage is TRBV13 and J usage is TRBJ2-5. CDR1 is PRHDT and CDR2 is FYEKMQ in the germline V gene (reference sequence). The CDR3 consists of 15 residues. This chain's CDR3 is CASSPDQSQRETQYF.

This chain uses TRBV12-3 or TRBV12-4 with TRBJ1-1; the TRBD1 assignment by TCRdb is unverifiable without DNA. The length of the CDR3 is 13 residues. The CDR3 is CASSLRGRKGAFF.

The chain couples TRBV7-6 to TRBJ2-5. The germline CDR1 and CDR2 sequences are SGHVS and FNYEAQ. The CDR3 length is 14 residues. The CDR3 loop reads CASSLVGSGETQYF.

The genes are TRBV9 and TRBJ2-5; TCRdb's D call, TRBD2, is unchecked because there is no DNA. Germline V gives CDR1 SGDLS, CDR2 YYNGEE. The CDR3 is 15 amino acids. CDR3 loop: CASSVGIRARETQYF.

The chain is built from TRBV30 and TRBJ2-1; TCRdb proposes TRBD2, but this gene call is untestable without DNA. Germline CDR1 GTSNPN, CDR2 SVGIG (reference sequence). The CDR3 runs to 15 residues. This chain's CDR3 is CAWSVLAGGQDEQFF. The whole variable domain, filled in from reference TRBV30 and TRBJ2-1, reads SQTIHQWPATLVQPVGSPLSLECTVEGTSNPNLYWYRQAAGRGLQLLFYSVGIGQISSEVPQNLSASRPQDRQFILSSKKLLLSDSGFYLCAWSVLAGGQDEQFFGPGTRLTVL.

This chain joins TRBV7-9 and TRBJ2-1; absent DNA, TCRdb's TRBD1 call cannot be checked. This CDR3 has 15 amino acids. CDR1 and CDR2 from the germline V gene are SEHNR and FQNEAQ (reference sequence). The CDR3 reads CASSLGGRGINEQFF.

The rearrangement joins TRBV19 to TRBJ1-2; TCRdb calls TRBD1, which cannot be checked without DNA. In germline, CDR1 is LNHDA, CDR2 SQIVND (reference sequence). The length of the CDR3 is 16 residues. The CDR3: CASDTTAGQGRWGYTF.

J is TRBJ2-1 and V is TRBV28; checking the TCRdb D call of TRBD1 is not possible without DNA. There are 12 residues in the CDR3. CDR1 is MDHEN, CDR2 SYDVKM, per germline. The chain's CDR3 is CASRDSYNEQFF.

The chain links TRBV5-1 to TRBJ1-6; TCRdb names TRBD1, which stays unverified in the absence of DNA. In germline, CDR1 is SGHRS, CDR2 YFSETQ. The CDR3 loop spans 15 amino acids. CDR3 loop: CASSLDGHRNSPLHF.

This rearrangement joins TRBV21-1 to TRBJ1-1; the D gene TCRdb calls, TRBD1, cannot be checked with no DNA. TRBV21-1 is a pseudogene segment. The CDR3 is made up of 14 amino acids. Here the CDR3 reads CASSKASRDRFAFF.

The chain links TRBV5-1 to TRBJ2-2; there is no DNA to check the TCRdb D call of TRBD1. Germline V gives CDR1 SGHRS, CDR2 YFSETQ. CDR3 length equals 15 residues. The CDR3 loop reads CASSPWDRNTGELFF.

This chain links TRBV11-3 with TRBJ2-1; TCRdb picks TRBD1, but there is no DNA to check that call. The CDR3 is made up of 15 amino acids. The germline gives CDR1 SGHNT, CDR2 YENEEA. The CDR3 reads CASSPGHYSYNEQFF.

The V call is TRBV20-1, the J call TRBJ2-2; there is no DNA to check the TCRdb D call of TRBD1. Germline V gene lookup returns CDR1 DFQATT and CDR2 SNEGSKA (reference sequence). This CDR3 contains 16 residues. The CDR3 sequence: CSARDLGGLGTGELFF.

V usage is TRBV5-1 and J usage is TRBJ1-1. CDR3 length equals 16 residues. Germline CDR1 SGHRS, CDR2 YFSETQ. CDR3 sequence reads: CASSSPAAGDPTEAFF.

The chain combines TRBV24-1 with TRBJ2-3; the D gene TCRdb calls, TRBD1, cannot be checked with no DNA. The CDR3 is 18 residues long. CDR1 and CDR2 (germline): KGHDR, SFDVKD. CDR3 loop: CATSDPKTGVPGTDTQYF.

V gene TRBV7-3 combines with J gene TRBJ2-1. Per the germline V gene, CDR1 is SGHTA and CDR2 is FQGTGA. The CDR3 runs 15 residues. CDR3 sequence reads: CASSILATSYNEQFF.

The chain has TRBV11-2 and TRBJ2-5; the D gene TCRdb calls, TRBD1, cannot be checked with no DNA. Germline V gives CDR1 SGHAT, CDR2 FQNNGV. This CDR3 has 15 residues. CDR3 sequence reads: CASSLGTGPQETQYF.

The chain has TRBV5-4 and TRBJ2-3. CDR3 size: 16 residues. CDR1 is SGHNT, CDR2 YYREEE, per germline (reference sequence). The CDR3 reads CASSFGGLAGTDTQYF.

The rearrangement uses TRBV6-5 and TRBJ2-2; with no DNA, the TCRdb D assignment of TRBD2 cannot be verified. The CDR3 extends over 16 amino acids. The germline gives CDR1 MNHEY, CDR2 SVGAGI. CDR3 protein: CASSYKGALGRLELFF.

The CDR3: CVSSSVGLQETQYF. The chain couples TRBV2 to TRBJ2-5; absent DNA, TCRdb's TRBD1 call cannot be checked. The CDR3 is 14 amino acids. Germline CDR1 is SNHLY and CDR2 is FYNNEI. The full variable domain, completed using reference TRBV2 and TRBJ2-5, is EPEVTQTPSHQVTQMGQEVILRCVPISNHLYFYWYRQILGQKVEFLVSFYNNEISEKSEIFDDQFSVERPDGSNFTLKIRSTKLEDSAMYFCVSSSVGLQETQYFGPGTRLLVL.